What follows are 17 T cell receptor beta chains derived from one specimen sequenced in a study of beta chain features in type 1 diabetes. TCRB transcripts that were expressed got sequenced, as all of the isolated RNA had been reverse transcribed. Sequencing was performed with immunoSEQ multiplex PCR; in TCRdb, only in-frame clones are kept and a portion is missing. The table has fewer than 650,000 clones, roughly a sixth seen once. Sample: naive CD4+ T cells from blood. These receptors were taken from a man between 18 and 35 years old in good health.

This clone was recorded at least ten times. V and J are TRBV7-9 and TRBJ1-5, with 8 positions matching TRBD1. The trim removed 4 bases at V and 1 base at J, leaving 0 bases unmatched. The CDR3 consists of 14 residues. Germline V gives CDR1 SEHNR, CDR2 FQNEAQ (reference sequence). The DNA of the CDR3 is TGTGCCAGCAGCTGGGACAGGAGCAATCAGCCCCAGCATTTT. Translation gives CASSWDRSNQPQHF.

The chain carries TRBV9 and TRBJ2-5; D may be TRBD2 (5 bases). CDR3 length: 12 residues. The V and J ends lost 4 bases and 3 bases respectively, with 7 bases between them. In germline, CDR1 is SGDLS, CDR2 YYNGEE. The CDR3, as DNA: TGTGCCAGCAGCCCGGGGAAAGAGACCCAGTACTTC. Translating gives CASSPGKETQYF.

The chain combines TRBV9 with TRBJ2-2; 16 bases are shared with TRBD2. The CDR3 has 18 residues. CDR1 and CDR2 from the germline V gene are SGDLS and YYNGEE. The V and J ends lost 4 bases and 7 bases, in that order; junction bases with no gene match: 10. CDR3 nucleotides: TGTGCCAGCAGCATCGGGACTAGCGGGAGGGTAGGCGGCGGGGAGCTGTTTTTT. Translation: CASSIGTSGRVGGGELFF.

This chain joins TRBV7-8 and TRBJ1-5; 7 bases agree with TRBD1. CDR1 and CDR2 (germline): SGHVS, FQNEAQ. This CDR3 has 16 amino acids. Trimming at V came to 1 base and at J to 7 bases, leaving 10 bases not matched to a gene. The CDR3 region is CASSLGPPLQGQPQHF. For the CDR3, the DNA is TGTGCCAGCAGCTTAGGTCCTCCCTTACAGGGGCAGCCCCAGCATTTT.

This clone was detected only a few times. The chain uses TRBV9 and TRBJ2-1; D is perhaps TRBD1 (6 bases). The CDR3 consists of 14 residues. CDR1 is SGDLS, CDR2 YYNGEE, per germline. V was shortened by 3 bases and J by 0 bases, with 7 bases between the two germline ends. The CDR3 DNA reads TGTGCCAGCAGCGGGGGACACTCCTACAATGAGCAGTTCTTC. Translation gives CASSGGHSYNEQFF.

This clone was found a few times. The rearrangement links TRBV4-1 to TRBJ1-1; possibly TRBD1 for D (6 bases). Germline V gives CDR1 MGHRA, CDR2 YSYEKL. This CDR3 is built from 17 residues. With 4 bases removed from V and 0 bases from J, the gap between germline ends came to 18 bases. CDR3 region: CASSPSRSTGMNTEAFF. The CDR3 nucleotides read TGCGCCAGCAGCCCCTCTCGTTCGACAGGAATGAACACTGAAGCTTTCTTT.

The chain links TRBV4-3 to TRBJ2-5, with D tentatively TRBD1 or TRBD2 (5 bases each). Germline V gene sequence: CDR1 LGHNA, CDR2 YSLEER. There are 15 residues in the CDR3. Trimming took off 0 bases at V and 3 bases at J, with 11 bases between the two ends. The DNA for the CDR3 is TGCGCCAGCAGCCAAGATCCCGGGGCCGAAGAGACCCAGTACTTC. Translation gives CASSQDPGAEETQYF.

This clone was seen more than once but under ten times. This chain joins TRBV7-2 and TRBJ1-3; TRBD1 aligns across 7 bases. The CDR3 is 15 amino acids. The J segment lost 1 base and the V segment lost 5 bases, leaving 5 bases of the junction unmatched. Germline loops: CDR1 SGHTA, CDR2 FQGNSA. CDR3 DNA sequence: TGTGCCAGCAGCCTTCAGACAGGGTCTGGAAACACCATATATTTT. Its translation is CASSLQTGSGNTIYF.

This clone was picked up a small number of times. The rearrangement joins TRBV30 to TRBJ2-4; 8 nucleotides align to TRBD2. CDR1 GTSNPN and CDR2 SVGIG come from the germline V gene (reference sequence). The CDR3 has 13 residues. V lost 0 bases and J lost 7; bases outside the gene matches: 2. CDR3: CAWSVRGGNIQYF. The CDR3 DNA reads TGTGCCTGGAGTGTACGGGGGGGTAACATTCAGTACTTC.

The table lists this clone with a few counts. The gene calls are TRBV9 and TRBJ2-5, with 7 nucleotides matching TRBD1. Germline V gene sequence: CDR1 SGDLS, CDR2 YYNGEE. This CDR3 spans 12 amino acids. V shed 7 bases, J shed 8 bases, and the junction held 8 bases outside the gene matches. CDR3 amino acids: CASSPTGDTQYF. DNA of the CDR3: TGTGCCAGCTCCCCCACAGGGGACACCCAGTACTTC.

The rearrangement links TRBV25-1 to TRBJ1-2; 7 nucleotides line up with TRBD1. There are 14 residues in the CDR3. In germline, CDR1 is MGHDK, CDR2 SYGVNS. With 2 bases clipped from V and 0 bases from J, the junction kept 0 bases outside the gene matches. CDR3 in amino acids: CASSEQGANYGYTF. The CDR3 nucleotides are TGTGCCAGCAGTGAACAGGGGGCTAACTATGGCTACACCTTC.

The V and J genes are TRBV9 and TRBJ2-1, with 14 bases matching TRBD2. The trim removed 0 bases at V and 0 bases at J, leaving 8 bases unmatched. This CDR3 spans 20 amino acids. CDR1 is SGDLS and CDR2 is YYNGEE in the germline V gene. The CDR3, as DNA: TGTGCCAGCAGCGTAGAGACTAGCGGGAGGGTAATGAGCTCCTACAATGAGCAGTTCTTC. Protein product: CASSVETSGRVMSSYNEQFF.

The gene calls are TRBV28 and TRBJ1-2; 7 bases match TRBD1. CDR1 and CDR2 (germline): MDHEN, SYDVKM. V shed 6 bases and J 4 bases; nucleotides not matched to a gene: 5. This CDR3 spans 13 amino acids. CDR3 sequence reads: CASRTTGLYGYTF. CDR3 DNA: TGTGCCAGCAGGACGACAGGGCTCTATGGCTACACCTTC.

This clone was seen a few times. J is TRBJ1-5 and V is TRBV28; maybe TRBD1 (5 bases). This CDR3 is 15 amino acids long. Germline assignment: CDR1 MDHEN and CDR2 SYDVKM. V lost 2 bases and J 3 bases, leaving 11 bases between the germline ends. The CDR3 DNA reads TGTGCCAGCAGTTTAGGTGGGGGTCTCAATCAGCCCCAGCATTTT. As protein: CASSLGGGLNQPQHF.

This clone was counted only a few times. The chain combines TRBV30 with TRBJ2-6, with TRBD1 identical over 12 bases. The V and J ends lost 3 bases and 1 base, in that order; junction bases with no gene match: 4. In germline, CDR1 is GTSNPN, CDR2 SVGIG (reference sequence). This CDR3 spans 17 amino acids. CDR3 bases: TGTGCCTGGAGGAGGGGACAGGGGGCGTCTGGGGCCAACGTCCTGACTTTC. It translates to CAWRRGQGASGANVLTF. The full variable domain, rest sourced from reference TRBV30 and TRBJ2-6, is SQTIHQWPATLVQPVGSPLSLECTVEGTSNPNLYWYRQAAGRGLQLLFYSVGIGQISSEVPQNLSASRPQDRQFILSSKKLLLSDSGFYLCAWRRGQGASGANVLTFGAGSRLTVL.

The V call is TRBV10-3, the J call TRBJ1-2; TRBD1 aligns across 7 bases. Germline CDR1 reads ENHRY; CDR2 reads SYGVKD. The CDR3 totals 14 residues. J lost 5 bases, V lost 6 bases, and 9 bases had no gene match. CDR3 region: CAIRADGTAYGYTF. As DNA, the CDR3 is TGTGCCATCAGAGCGGACGGGACAGCTTATGGCTACACCTTC.

The chain joins TRBV7-9 to TRBJ2-1; D uncertain. This CDR3 is built from 16 residues. V was pared by 4 bases and J by 5 bases, with 18 bases between. Germline assignment: CDR1 SEHNR and CDR2 FQNEAQ (reference sequence). CDR3 sequence reads: CASSSHRKSFNNEQFF. The CDR3 DNA sequence: TGTGCCAGCAGCTCCCATCGAAAGTCATTCAACAATGAGCAGTTCTTC.